Listed below are T cell receptor beta chains from one sample, sequenced in a study of T cell responses to AZD1222 COVID-19 vaccine. Clones were sequenced by immunoSEQ multiplex PCR, and TCRdb holds only the in-frame ones, with some missing. The data contain around 77,000 clones, roughly 91% of them singletons. The specimen comprised peripheral blood, sampled on day 0 of AZD1222 vaccination. Receptor source: an adult in good health. Both conserved end residues are part of each CDR3. D genes are given only for firm matches. The size field is filled for only some rows; it gives once, few, many or a size class.

TRBV5-4	NA	NA	TRBJ2-2	CASSLGELNTGELFF	TGTGCCAGCAGCTTGGGGGAGTTGAACACCGGGGAGCTGTTTTTT
TRBV11-1	NA	NA	TRBJ2-3	CASSLRSIPDTQYF	TGTGCCAGCAGCTTAAGATCCATTCCAGATACGCAGTATTTT
TRBV5-6	NA	TRBD1	TRBJ1-4	CASSYRGLQAEKLFF	TGTGCCAGCAGTTACAGGGGACTCCAGGCGGAAAAACTGTTTTTT
TRBV30	NA	TRBD1	TRBJ1-6	CALGQGANSPLHF	TGTGCCCTAGGACAGGGGGCGAATTCACCCCTCCACTTT
TRBV19	NA	TRBD1	TRBJ1-5	CASSMGQGAGQPQHF	TGTGCCAGTAGTATGGGGCAGGGGGCAGGTCAGCCCCAGCATTTT
TRBV9	NA	NA	TRBJ2-5	CASSVDSYQETQYF	TGTGCCAGCAGCGTAGACTCCTACCAAGAGACCCAGTACTTC
TRBV7-9	NA	NA	TRBJ2-3	CASSSTDTQYF	TGTGCCAGCAGCTCCACAGATACGCAGTATTTT
TRBV11-1	NA	TRBD1	TRBJ2-1	CASSRRQGASNEQFF	TGTGCCAGCAGCCGGAGACAGGGGGCTTCGAATGAGCAGTTCTTC
TRBV9	NA	TRBD1	TRBJ1-5	CASSRTDRGHQPQHF	TGTGCCAGCAGCCGAACCGACAGGGGCCATCAGCCCCAGCATTTT
TRBV27	few	NA	TRBJ1-6	CASSFSSANNSPLHF	TGTGCCAGCAGTTTCTCGTCCGCTAATAATTCACCCCTCCACTTT
TRBV7-9	NA	NA	TRBJ1-1	CASTRDRTEAFF	TGTGCCAGCACCCGGGACCGCACTGAAGCTTTCTTT
TRBV19	NA	TRBD2	TRBJ2-3	CASSIGLAGRAGTDTQYF	TGTGCCAGTAGTATAGGACTAGCGGGGAGGGCTGGCACAGATACGCAGTATTTT
TRBV23-1	NA	TRBD1	TRBJ1-2	CASSRPGTGGGYGYTF	TGCGCCAGCAGCCGCCCTGGGACAGGGGGGGGCTATGGCTACACCTTC
TRBV4-2	NA	NA	TRBJ1-2	CASSQPGTIYGYTF	TGTGCCAGCAGCCAACCCGGGACGATCTATGGCTACACCTTC
TRBV7-2	NA	TRBD2	TRBJ2-1	CASSLALAGGEQFF	TGTGCCAGCAGCTTAGCCCTAGCGGGGGGGGAGCAGTTCTTC
TRBV19	NA	NA	TRBJ2-4	CASSIVLGQGSQNIQYF	TGTGCCAGTAGTATAGTTTTAGGGCAGGGGAGCCAAAACATTCAGTACTTC
TRBV2	NA	NA	TRBJ1-2	CASSEGRGPNYGYTF	TGTGCCAGCAGTGAAGGCAGGGGTCCTAACTATGGCTACACCTTC
TRBV9	NA	NA	TRBJ2-2	CASSETAGPTNTGELFF	TGTGCCAGCAGCGAAACCGCAGGACCCACGAACACCGGGGAGCTGTTTTTT
TRBV30	once	NA	TRBJ1-2	CAWSLLGRNYYGYTF	TGTGCCTGGAGCCTGCTGGGACGGAACTACTATGGCTACACCTTC
TRBV2	NA	NA	TRBJ2-2	CASRTGANTGELFF	TGTGCCAGCAGAACGGGGGCGAACACCGGGGAGCTGTTTTTT
TRBV2	NA	NA	TRBJ1-6	CAGFVTELSPLHF	TGTGCCGGTTTTGTGACAGAACTTTCACCCCTCCACTTT
TRBV27	NA	NA	TRBJ2-7	CASSFHERAYEQYF	TGTGCCAGCAGTTTTCACGAGCGGGCCTACGAGCAGTACTTC
TRBV19	NA	NA	TRBJ1-6	CASSTWTADSPLHF	TGTGCCAGTAGTACCTGGACGGCGGATTCACCCCTCCACTTT
TRBV28	NA	TRBD2	TRBJ2-7	CASSVGGGYEQYF	TGTGCCAGCAGCGTCGGGGGGGGCTACGAGCAGTACTTC
TRBV6-5	NA	NA	TRBJ2-4	CASSYDRSNIQYF	TGTGCCAGCAGTTACGACAGGTCAAACATTCAGTACTTC
TRBV4-2	NA	TRBD2	TRBJ2-3	CASSLDGTSGGLYTDTQYF	TGTGCCAGCAGCCTTGACGGGACTAGCGGGGGGCTTTACACAGATACGCAGTATTTT
TRBV30	NA	NA	TRBJ1-3	CAWSVEGNTIYF	TGTGCCTGGAGTGTCGAGGGAAACACCATATATTTT
TRBV7-2	NA	TRBD2	TRBJ2-7	CASSFSGGPYEQYF	TGTGCCAGCAGCTTTAGCGGGGGTCCCTACGAGCAGTACTTC
TRBV5-8	NA	TRBD1	TRBJ1-1	CASSIQGTRGETEAFF	TGTGCCAGCAGCATACAGGGGACTCGAGGTGAGACTGAAGCTTTCTTT
TRBV25-1	NA	TRBD1	TRBJ1-2	CASSERRTGQYTF	TGTGCCAGCAGTGAACGAAGGACAGGCCAATACACCTTC
TRBV18	few	NA	TRBJ2-5	CASSPPTGATETQYF	TGTGCCAGCTCACCACCGACGGGGGCTACGGAGACCCAGTACTTC
TRBV7-2	once	NA	TRBJ2-3	CASSPARDTDTQYF	TGTGCCAGCAGCCCAGCCCGGGACACAGATACGCAGTATTTT
TRBV13	NA	NA	TRBJ1-1	CASCRGLTEAFF	TGTGCCAGCTGCCGGGGGCTCACTGAAGCTTTCTTT
TRBV5-1	NA	NA	TRBJ1-3	CASSSDVEPGNTIYF	TGCGCCAGCAGCTCCGACGTGGAGCCAGGAAACACCATATATTTT
TRBV27	NA	TRBD1	TRBJ2-7	CASSHGQGFIEQYF	TGTGCCAGCAGTCACGGACAGGGGTTTATCGAGCAGTACTTC
TRBV2	NA	NA	TRBJ1-5	CATAVQNNQPQHF	TGTGCCACCGCGGTACAGAACAATCAGCCCCAGCATTTT
TRBV28	NA	TRBD2	TRBJ2-7	CASSSPTSGHEQYF	TGTGCCAGCAGCTCCCCGACTAGCGGTCACGAGCAGTACTTC
TRBV6-1	NA	NA	TRBJ1-1	CASSPRQEGTEAFF	TGTGCCAGCAGTCCCCGACAGGAGGGGACTGAAGCTTTCTTT
TRBV27	NA	NA	TRBJ1-4	CASSIPGDSKLFF	TGTGCCAGCAGTATCCCGGGAGATTCAAAACTGTTTTTT
TRBV2	NA	NA	TRBJ2-7	CASSEGGQGEQYF	TGTGCCAGCAGTGAAGGGGGCCAAGGAGAGCAGTACTTC
TRBV4-3	few	NA	TRBJ1-2	CASSQDPKGRGYTF	TGCGCCAGCAGCCAAGACCCCAAGGGGAGAGGCTACACCTTC
TRBV19	NA	TRBD1	TRBJ2-5	CASSSGQRGETQYF	TGTGCCAGTAGTTCGGGACAGAGAGGAGAGACCCAGTACTTC
TRBV7-9	once	NA	TRBJ1-2	CASSLDGGGEFYGYTF	TGTGCCAGCAGCTTAGACGGGGGCGGTGAGTTCTATGGCTACACCTTC
TRBV10-3	NA	NA	TRBJ2-1	CAIRERTGRRSNEQFF	TGTGCCATCAGGGAGAGAACAGGGAGGAGGAGCAATGAGCAGTTCTTC
TRBV19	NA	TRBD1	TRBJ1-2	CASSYYRTGGVYYGYTF	TGTGCCAGTAGTTATTATAGGACAGGGGGCGTATACTATGGCTACACCTTC
TRBV5-1	NA	TRBD1	TRBJ1-4	CASSLTGEGWEKLFF	TGCGCCAGCAGCTTAACAGGGGAGGGTTGGGAAAAACTGTTTTTT
TRBV28	NA	NA	TRBJ2-7	CASNNRGPHYEQYF	TGTGCCAGCAACAATCGGGGGCCGCACTACGAGCAGTACTTC
TRBV9	NA	NA	TRBJ1-2	CASSVGDYGYTF	TGTGCCAGCAGCGTGGGGGACTATGGCTACACCTTC
TRBV5-4	few	TRBD2	TRBJ2-2	CASSFGGARSGGELFF	TGTGCCAGCAGCTTCGGGGGGGCCCGGTCGGGCGGGGAGCTGTTTTTT
TRBV19	NA	NA	TRBJ1-1	CASSINSGDIEAFF	TGTGCCAGTAGTATAAATTCAGGGGACATAGAAGCTTTCTTT
TRBV30	NA	TRBD1	TRBJ1-1	CAWSQGTGATEAFF	TGTGCCTGGAGCCAGGGGACAGGGGCGACTGAAGCTTTCTTT
TRBV12-3/TRBV12-4	NA	NA	TRBJ1-1	CASSFLMNTEAFF	TGTGCCAGCAGTTTTCTGATGAACACTGAAGCTTTCTTT
TRBV30	NA	NA	TRBJ1-6	CAWNSGLNSPLHF	TGTGCCTGGAACTCGGGGCTCAATTCACCCCTCCACTTT
TRBV30	NA	NA	TRBJ2-1	CAWRMPRLPYSYNEQFF	TGTGCCTGGAGAATGCCCCGTTTACCCTACTCCTACAATGAGCAGTTCTTC
TRBV18	NA	NA	TRBJ1-3	CASSPEGFVDTIYF	TGTGCCAGCTCACCGGAGGGGTTCGTGGACACCATATATTTT
TRBV4-1	once	NA	TRBJ1-4	CASSQDMGATNEKLFF	TGCGCCAGCAGCCAAGATATGGGGGCAACTAATGAAAAACTGTTTTTT
TRBV6-5	NA	NA	TRBJ2-2	CATRGNTGELFF	TGTGCCACGCGGGGGAACACCGGGGAGCTGTTTTTT
TRBV7-9	NA	NA	TRBJ2-2	CASSLLGGDTGELFF	TGTGCCAGCAGCTTATTAGGGGGTGACACCGGGGAGCTGTTTTTT